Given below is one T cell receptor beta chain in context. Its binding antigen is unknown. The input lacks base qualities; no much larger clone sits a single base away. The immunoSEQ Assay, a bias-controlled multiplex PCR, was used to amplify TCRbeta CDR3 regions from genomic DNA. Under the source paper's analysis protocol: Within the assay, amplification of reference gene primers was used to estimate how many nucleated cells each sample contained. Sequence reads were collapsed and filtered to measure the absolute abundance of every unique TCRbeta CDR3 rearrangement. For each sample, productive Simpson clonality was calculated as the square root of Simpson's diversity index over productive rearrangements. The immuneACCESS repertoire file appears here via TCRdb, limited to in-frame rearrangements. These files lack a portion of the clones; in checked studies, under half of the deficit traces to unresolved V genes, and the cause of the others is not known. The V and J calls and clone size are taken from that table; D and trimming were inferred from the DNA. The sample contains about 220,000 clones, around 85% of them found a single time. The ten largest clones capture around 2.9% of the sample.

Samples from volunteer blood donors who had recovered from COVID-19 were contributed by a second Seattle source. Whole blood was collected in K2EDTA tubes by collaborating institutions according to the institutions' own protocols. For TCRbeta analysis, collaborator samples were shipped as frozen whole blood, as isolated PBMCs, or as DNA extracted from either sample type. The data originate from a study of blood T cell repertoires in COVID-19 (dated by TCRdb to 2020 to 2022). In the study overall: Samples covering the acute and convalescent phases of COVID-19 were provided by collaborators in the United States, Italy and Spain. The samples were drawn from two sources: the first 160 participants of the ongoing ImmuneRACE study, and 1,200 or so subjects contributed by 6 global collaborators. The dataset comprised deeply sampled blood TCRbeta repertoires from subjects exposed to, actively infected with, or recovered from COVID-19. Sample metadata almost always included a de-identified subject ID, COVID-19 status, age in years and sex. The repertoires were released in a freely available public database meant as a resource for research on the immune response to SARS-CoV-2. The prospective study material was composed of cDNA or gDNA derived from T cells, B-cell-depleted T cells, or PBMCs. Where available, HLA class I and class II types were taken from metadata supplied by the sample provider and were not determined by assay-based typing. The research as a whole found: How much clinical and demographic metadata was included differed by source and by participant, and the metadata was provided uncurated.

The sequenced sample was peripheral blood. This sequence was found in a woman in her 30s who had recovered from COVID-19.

This receptor has the CDR3 CATSDPKNGGTDTQYF. In nucleotides, the sequence is TGTGCCACCAGTGACCCGAAGAACGGGGGCACAGATACGCAGTATTTT. Here the chain combines TRBV24-1 and TRBJ2-3; TRBD2 might be the D gene, on 5 matching bases. The CDR3 spans 16 residues, from the cysteine through the phenylalanine. Left in the record is the CDR3 DNA by itself, 48 bases read in frame from the first base. From a lookup of the germline V gene, CDR1 and CDR2 are KGHDR and SFDVKD. V drops 4 bases and J drops 1 base, leaving 14 bases in between.